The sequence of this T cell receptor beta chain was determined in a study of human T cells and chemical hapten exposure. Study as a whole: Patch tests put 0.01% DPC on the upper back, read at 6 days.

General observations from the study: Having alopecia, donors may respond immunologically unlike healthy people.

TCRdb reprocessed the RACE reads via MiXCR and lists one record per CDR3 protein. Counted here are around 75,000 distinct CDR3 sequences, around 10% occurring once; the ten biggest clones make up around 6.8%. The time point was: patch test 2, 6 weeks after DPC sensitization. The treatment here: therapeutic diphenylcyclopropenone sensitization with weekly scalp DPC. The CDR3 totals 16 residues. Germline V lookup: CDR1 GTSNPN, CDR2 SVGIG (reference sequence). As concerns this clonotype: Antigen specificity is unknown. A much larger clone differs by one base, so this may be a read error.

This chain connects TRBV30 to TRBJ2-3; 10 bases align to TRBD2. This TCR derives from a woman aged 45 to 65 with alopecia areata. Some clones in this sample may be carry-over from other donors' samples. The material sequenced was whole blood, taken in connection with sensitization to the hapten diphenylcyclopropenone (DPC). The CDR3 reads CARSVRLAGDTDTQYF. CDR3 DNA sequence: TGTGCCCGGAGTGTACGCCTAGCGGGAGACACAGATACGCAGTATTTT.